A selection of T cell receptor beta chains follows, all from one sample in a study of blood T cell repertoires in COVID-19. Clones were read by immunoSEQ multiplex PCR, and TCRdb kept only the in-frame ones, dropping some. The repertoire consists of 150,000 to 200,000 clones, with approximately 86% occurring once and the leading ten covering about 3.5%. What was sequenced was peripheral blood. These receptors were obtained from a man aged 65 to 79 with acute or convalescent COVID-19. Each CDR3 is given with its conserved first and last residue.

v_gene	j_gene	CDR3aa
TRBV12-3/TRBV12-4	TRBJ1-5	CASRRTGNQPQHF
TRBV6-5	TRBJ2-5	CASRGGKQETQYF
TRBV18	TRBJ1-1	CASSPQTGIMNTEAFF
TRBV7-8	TRBJ1-4	CASSLFYLSNEKLFF
TRBV28	TRBJ2-7	CASSLATYEQYF
TRBV6-6	TRBJ2-7	CASRESGYEQYF
TRBV9	TRBJ1-1	CASSVDRVMNTEAFF
TRBV12-3/TRBV12-4	TRBJ2-5	CASSGSGETQYF
TRBV4-2	TRBJ2-7	CASSQDWHYEQYF
TRBV13	TRBJ2-7	CASSRGLIISEQYF
TRBV6-5	TRBJ1-1	CASSYTPQGAEAFF
TRBV9	TRBJ2-7	CASSGQTGYEQYF
TRBV7-8	TRBJ2-7	CASSRRPGTSYEQYF
TRBV4-3	TRBJ2-1	CASSQLGTGDNEQFF
TRBV4-3	TRBJ2-3	CASSQEWTSGGAGTDTQYF
TRBV28	TRBJ2-7	CASITYPGGEQYF
TRBV2	TRBJ2-1	CACDRDRGNNEQFF
TRBV23-1	TRBJ1-2	CASSHGGTGPHGYTF
TRBV19	TRBJ1-5	CASSIPGQGLNQPQHF
TRBV10-3	TRBJ2-1	CAIRNGSGQGREQFF
TRBV5-1	TRBJ2-3	CASSLQGHTDTQYF
TRBV4-1	TRBJ2-3	CASRSSGSTDTQYF
TRBV4-2	TRBJ1-1	CASSRTGEAFF
TRBV9	TRBJ2-7	CASSGGTETYEQYF
TRBV15	TRBJ2-3	CATSGTRAVTDTQYF
TRBV6-2/TRBV6-3	TRBJ2-3	CASSPSGGSTDTQYF
TRBV10-1	TRBJ2-7	CASSSGQDPYEQYF
TRBV21-1	TRBJ2-7	CASSKEGGVTYEQYF
TRBV5-4	TRBJ2-2	CASSLLAGAQGTGELFF
TRBV29-1	TRBJ2-3	CSVAPGQGPDTQYF
TRBV7-8	TRBJ2-7	CASSLALTGDPYEQYF
TRBV6-6	TRBJ2-7	CASSYSPTRGSYEQYF
TRBV5-1	TRBJ2-7	CASSLVLVSEQYF
TRBV2	TRBJ2-5	CASSATGAPETQYF